This TCR beta chain was profiled in a study of human versus mouse CDR3 diversity and MHC coevolution. The V gene's germline CDR1 is MGHRA and CDR2 YSYEKL. Trimming removed 4 bases from V and 2 bases from J, with 16 bases in between. The CDR3 has 16 amino acids. TCRdb keeps only in-frame clones here, not all; method: immunoSEQ multiplex PCR. The data hold some 80,000 clones, with roughly 92% observed a single time. Cells were CD45RO-negative CD62L-positive naive CD4 T cells sorted from PBMCs. The clonotype originates from a person between 25 and 75 years old in good health. Sequencing was carried out using naive CD4+ T cells from blood. The sample's subset: CD45RO-negative CD62L-positive naive CD4 T cells. This chain connects TRBV4-1 to TRBJ2-3, with D maybe TRBD1 (6 bases). CDR3: CASSRGTNQFTDTQYF. CDR3 bases: TGCGCCAGCAGCCGTGGGACAAACCAGTTCACAGATACGCAGTATTTT.